Listed below are T cell receptor beta chains from one sample, sequenced in a study of shared clonotypes between healthy human individuals. Here immunoSEQ multiplex PCR was the method, and the copy in TCRdb shows in-frame clones only, minus some. The table lists hundreds of thousands of clones, roughly 94% of them singletons. Specimen: naive CD8+ T cells sorted from blood. These TCRs come from a man in his thirties or forties in good health. Each CDR3 is given with its conserved first and last residue.

v_call cdr3_length cdr3_aa
TRBV7-9 13 CASSLVREDTQYF
TRBV4-1 14 CASSPMRIYTEAFF
TRBV7-8 15 CASSVLVGGGETQYF
TRBV29-1 19 CSVEGSRDIVGGRLDTQYF
TRBV28 13 CASRSGFQETQYF
TRBV5-4 15 CASSKGTSFNDEQFF
TRBV7-6 18 CASSLVAGGGSSYNEQFF
TRBV19 17 CASSIDLMADTYNEQFF
TRBV9 14 CASSVAGGLGGYTF
TRBV5-1 14 CATQLWGGSYEQYF
TRBV15 15 CATSRYLAGNQPQHF
TRBV19 13 CASSAGSNTEAFF
TRBV6-1 15 CASSEFGGSVYGYTF
TRBV5-4 14 CASSPWGAGVGYTF
TRBV2 11 CASSVGNGYTF
TRBV6-5 14 CASSYSEGPLEQYF
TRBV10-2 13 CASSDGTGNVLTF
TRBV9 16 CASSQFYRLGTDTQYF
TRBV5-1 15 CASSVNGGRGETQYF
TRBV2 15 CASMLDSKHTDTQYF
TRBV5-1 15 CASSLSGGSYNEQFF
TRBV6-6 15 CASSGSGTSLETQYF
TRBV28 13 CASSFTEAYEQYF
TRBV9 15 CASSVEIAATGELFF
TRBV19 14 CASSILATSYEQYF
TRBV4-3 16 CASSQDYPQITYEQYF